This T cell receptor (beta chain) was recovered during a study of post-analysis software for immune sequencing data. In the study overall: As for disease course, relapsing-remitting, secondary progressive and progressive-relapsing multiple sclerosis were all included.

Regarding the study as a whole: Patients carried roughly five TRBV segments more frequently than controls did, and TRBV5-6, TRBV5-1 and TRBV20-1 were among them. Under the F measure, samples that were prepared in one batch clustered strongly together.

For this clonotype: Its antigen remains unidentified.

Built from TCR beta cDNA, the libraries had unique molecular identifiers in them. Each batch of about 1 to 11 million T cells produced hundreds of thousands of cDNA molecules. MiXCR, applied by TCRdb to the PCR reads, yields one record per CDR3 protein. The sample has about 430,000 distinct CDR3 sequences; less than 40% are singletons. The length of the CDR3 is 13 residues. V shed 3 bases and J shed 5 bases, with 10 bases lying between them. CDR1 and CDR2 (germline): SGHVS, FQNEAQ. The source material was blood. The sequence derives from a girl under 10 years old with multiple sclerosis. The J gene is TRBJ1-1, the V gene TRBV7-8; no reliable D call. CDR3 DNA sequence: TGTGCCAGCAGCTTGTTGTTAGAGACTGAAGCTTTCTTT. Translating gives CASSLLLETEAFF.